These 10 T cell receptor beta chains share one sample of origin, sequenced in a study of T cells in Graves' hyperthyroidism and ophthalmopathy. Regions amplified from RNA transcripts were the TCR beta CDR3 regions. The HTBI primer set was used in a first-round RT-PCR of the TCR CDR3. TCRdb fed the multiplex PCR reads into MiXCR, producing one record per CDR3 protein. The table shows hundreds of thousands of distinct CDR3 sequences, with approximately 15% occurring only once. The specimen was blood. These receptors originate from a woman aged 40 to 50 with Graves' ophthalmopathy.

This clonotype occurred a few times. This chain joins TRBV20-1 and TRBJ1-1, with D possibly TRBD1 on 5 matching bases. V was shortened by 7 bases and J by 1 base, with 13 bases between the two germline ends. Germline V gene lookup returns CDR1 DFQATT and CDR2 SNEGSKA (reference sequence). CDR3 length: 13 amino acids. CDR3 loop: CSGKFTGNTEAFF. The CDR3 DNA reads as TGCAGTGGCAAATTTACAGGGAACACTGAAGCTTTCTTT.

This sequence joins TRBV6-1 and TRBJ1-2; D is possibly TRBD1 (5 bases). The CDR3 has 16 residues. V lost 1 base to trimming and J lost 4 bases, with 16 bases between them. CDR1 and CDR2 from the germline V gene are MNHNS and SASEGT. This CDR3 is CASSEVAGRLSYGYTF. Written as DNA, the CDR3 is TGTGCCAGCAGTGAAGTGGCAGGGCGTCTTTCCTATGGCTACACCTTC.

Ten or more counts support this clonotype. V usage is TRBV10-1 and J usage is TRBJ2-3; D remains unclear. The CDR3 extends over 16 amino acids. CDR1 is WNHNN, CDR2 SYGVQD, per germline (reference sequence). The V and J ends lost 0 bases and 1 base respectively, with 11 bases between them. The CDR3 reads CASSESRRAGTDTQYF. CDR3 sequence (DNA): TGCGCCAGCAGTGAGTCGAGACGGGCGGGCACAGATACGCAGTATTTT.

This clonotype has ten or more counts. The CDR3 nucleotides read TGTGCCAGCAGTCAGCAACGGGGGTATACCTACAATGAGCAGTTCTTC. It yields the protein CASSQQRGYTYNEQFF. V is TRBV28 and J is TRBJ2-1, with D tentatively TRBD2 (6 bases). Trimming took 5 bases from V and 2 from J, leaving 16 bases between them. There are 16 residues in the CDR3. The germline V gene encodes CDR1 MDHEN and CDR2 SYDVKM.

The J gene is TRBJ1-5, the V gene TRBV5-6, with TRBD1 as a possible D gene (5 bases). Germline values: CDR1 SGHDT, CDR2 YYEEEE. The CDR3 contains 16 residues. Trimming removed 4 bases from V and 2 bases from J, with 16 bases in between. The CDR3 nucleotides read TGTGCCAGCAGCGACATCCGGACACCAGGCAATCAGCCCCAGCATTTT. This sequence encodes CASSDIRTPGNQPQHF.

This clonotype was seen only once. Possible read error: a much larger clone is one base away. The chain couples TRBV6-1 to TRBJ1-2; no definite D call. Germline assignment: CDR1 MNHNS and CDR2 SASEGT. The CDR3 length is 12 residues. This chain's CDR3 is CVSSESGYGYTF. The CDR3 coding sequence is TGTGTCAGCAGTGAATCCGGGTATGGCTACACCTTC.

This clonotype has ten or more counts. The chain uses TRBV11-2 and TRBJ2-7, with 9 bases fitting TRBD2. The CDR3 loop spans 16 amino acids. CDR1 SGHAT and CDR2 FQNNGV come from the germline V gene. V lost 5 bases, J lost 0 bases, and 8 bases stayed unmatched. Here the CDR3 DNA reads TGTGCCAGCAGCGCCACTGTGACTAGCGGCTCCTACGAGCAGTACTTC. It is translated as CASSATVTSGSYEQYF.

This clonotype showed up many times. J is TRBJ2-4 and V is TRBV5-1; 9 bases align to TRBD1. The CDR3 extends over 14 amino acids. Germline CDR1 and CDR2: SGHRS and YFSETQ. Germline trimming cut 7 bases from V and 6 bases from J; bases unmatched to any gene: 8. The CDR3 loop is CASSRDRAGNIQYF. The CDR3 nucleotides are TGCGCCAGCTCCCGGGACAGGGCAGGAAACATTCAGTACTTC.

At least ten counts were recorded for this clonotype. Written as DNA, the CDR3 is TGTGCCAGCAGTCGAAAGGCAGTGAATAGCAATCAGCCCCAGCATTTT. It encodes CASSRKAVNSNQPQHF. This chain links TRBV6-1 with TRBJ1-5, with unresolved D. The CDR3 contains 16 residues. Trimming took off 5 bases at V and 0 bases at J, with 14 bases between the two ends. Germline CDR1 and CDR2: MNHNS and SASEGT.

This clonotype was seen a handful of times. The J gene is TRBJ2-7, the V gene TRBV10-1; D possibly uses TRBD1 or TRBD2 (5 bases each). V lost 11 bases to trimming and J lost 5 bases, with 13 bases between them. This CDR3 contains 11 residues. Germline-derived CDR1 and CDR2 are WNHNN and SYGVQD (reference sequence). The CDR3 loop is CAAPGSHEQYF. The DNA of the CDR3 is TGCGCCGCCCCAGGGAGCCACGAGCAGTACTTC.